Presented here are 16 T cell receptor beta chains from one specimen sequenced in a study of CD8 T cells in Susac syndrome (dated by TCRdb to between 2018 and 2021). Library prep was done by the immunoSEQ multiplex PCR assay. RNA was extracted using the RNeasy kit, and about 0.45 to 1 ug of the RNA was reverse transcribed with random hexamers. In TCRdb, the public reads were trimmed at Q25 with fastp and aligned with MiXCR, with productive beta chains retained. Each entry merges the rows of one CDR3 protein and shows their most common DNA and genes. The sample records roughly 120,000 distinct CDR3 sequences, roughly 93% of which are singletons. The ten largest account for approximately 0.097% of the sample. The sequenced sample was CD4+ T cells from PBMCs. These receptors were obtained from a human donor with multiple sclerosis.

This clonotype was seen a single time. The J gene is TRBJ1-5, the V gene TRBV5-1, with D uncertain. The CDR3 spans 13 residues. Germline loops: CDR1 SGHRS, CDR2 YFSETQ. Trimming stripped 0 bases from V and 6 bases from J, with 7 bases between. The CDR3 DNA follows: TGCGCCAGCAGCTTGGACTACGGTCAGCCCCAGCATTTT. It codes for CASSLDYGQPQHF.

The rearrangement joins TRBV4-2 to TRBJ2-3; D is unclear. Trimming left V 4 bases short and J 5 bases short, with 13 bases between. The germline V gene encodes CDR1 LGHNA and CDR2 YNFKEQ. The length of the CDR3 is 14 residues. In DNA form, the CDR3 reads TGTGCCAGCAGCCGAGAAGCGTCAAAAGATACGCAGTATTTT. Protein product: CASSREASKDTQYF.

The chain couples TRBV5-1 to TRBJ1-4, with 8 bases aligning to TRBD1. V was pared by 3 bases and J by 6 bases, with 4 bases of the junction left unmatched. The CDR3 is made up of 14 amino acids. Germline V lookup: CDR1 SGHRS, CDR2 YFSETQ. The CDR3 nucleotides read TGCGCCAGCAGCTCCGGGACAGGAGATGAAAAACTGTTTTTT. Protein: CASSSGTGDEKLFF. The full variable domain, with the rest looked up from reference TRBV5-1 and TRBJ1-4, is KAGVTQTPRYLIKTRGQQVTLSCSPISGHRSVSWYQQTPGQGLQFLFEYFSETQRNKGNFPGRFSGRQFSNSRSEMNVSTLELGDSALYLCASSSGTGDEKLFFGSGTQLSVL.

The chain is built from TRBV18 and TRBJ2-1; maybe TRBD2 (6 bases). Trimming left V 3 bases short and J 5 bases short, with 14 bases between. The CDR3 has 15 residues. Germline V gene sequence: CDR1 KGHSH, CDR2 LQKENI. CDR3 coding DNA: TGTGCCAGCTCACCCGGGGGAGGAGGGGACAATGAGCAGTTCTTC. Its protein is CASSPGGGGDNEQFF. The full variable domain, in which reference TRBV18 and TRBJ2-1 provide the parts outside the CDR3, is NAGVMQNPRHLVRRRGQEARLRCSPMKGHSHVYWYRQLPEEGLKFMVYLQKENIIDESGMPKERFSAEFPKEGPSILRIQQVVRGDSAAYFCASSPGGGGDNEQFFGPGTRLTVL.

The chain is built from TRBV11-2 and TRBJ2-4; tentatively, D is TRBD1 or TRBD2 (5 bases each). The V end lost 5 bases, the J end lost 0 bases, and 17 bases lay between the germline ends. The CDR3 length is 17 residues. Germline V gene sequence: CDR1 SGHAT, CDR2 FQNNGV. CDR3 in DNA: TGTGCCAGCAGCCGGACACGGGACGCACTAGCCAAAAACATTCAGTACTTC. Its protein is CASSRTRDALAKNIQYF.

Of note for this clonotype: Sequence at one end of the junction differs from germline and may be a read error. The chain joins TRBV7-9 to TRBJ1-6; D is ambiguous. The CDR3 runs 15 residues. Germline V gene data show CDR1 as SEHNR and CDR2 as FQNEAQ (reference sequence). The CDR3, as DNA: TGTGCCAGCAGCCTAGCCCAGGACCCGAATTCACCCCTCCACTTT. Protein: CASSLAQDPNSPLHF.

The chain recombines TRBV29-1 with TRBJ2-1; D is undetermined. Trimming took off 4 bases at V and 2 bases at J, with 12 bases between the two ends. Germline V gene data show CDR1 as SQVTM and CDR2 as ANQGSEA. There are 14 residues in the CDR3. The CDR3 DNA reads TGCAGCGTTGTGAACTTTGGGCCCTACAATGAGCAGTTCTTC. This codes for CSVVNFGPYNEQFF.

The chain uses TRBV10-1 and TRBJ2-1, with a tentative D call TRBD2 (7 bases). This CDR3 is 14 amino acids long. Deletions cut 4 bases from V and 6 bases from J, with 13 bases between. Germline V gene data show CDR1 as WNHNN and CDR2 as SYGVQD (reference sequence). The DNA for the CDR3 is TGCGCCAGCAGTGTTTCGGGGGGCCGCAATGAGCAGTTCTTC. It is translated as CASSVSGGRNEQFF.

The chain combines TRBV19 with TRBJ2-5, with 10 bases lining up with TRBD2. V lost 3 bases to trimming and J lost 4 bases; unmatched junction nucleotides: 5. Germline-derived CDR1 and CDR2 are LNHDA and SQIVND (reference sequence). The CDR3 covers 15 residues. The CDR3 reads CASSMAGLARETQYF. The CDR3 DNA reads TGTGCCAGTAGTATGGCGGGACTAGCGAGAGAGACCCAGTACTTC.

This rearrangement joins TRBV11-2 to TRBJ2-3; tentatively, D is TRBD2 (5 bases). The germline V gene encodes CDR1 SGHAT and CDR2 FQNNGV. The V and J ends lost 1 base and 7 bases respectively, with 12 bases between them. This CDR3 has 14 amino acids. CDR3 region: CASSLAAPGNTQYF. The CDR3 DNA reads as TGTGCCAGCAGCTTAGCCGCCCCGGGGAATACGCAGTATTTT.

The rearrangement uses TRBV5-4 and TRBJ2-3, with 9 bases matching TRBD2. V gave up 5 bases and J gave up 4 bases; unmatched junction bases: 8. The CDR3 spans 15 residues. Germline CDR1 is SGHNT and CDR2 is YYREEE (reference sequence). The CDR3 region has the DNA TGTGCCAGCAGGGCTAGCGGGGTGACCTCAGATACGCAGTATTTT. Translation: CASRASGVTSDTQYF.

V gene TRBV7-2 combines with J gene TRBJ1-1; D not certain. The CDR3 totals 13 residues. V was cut by 0 bases and J by 1 base, with 3 bases left in between. From germline, CDR1 is SGHTA and CDR2 FQGNSA. The DNA of the CDR3 is TGTGCCAGCAGCTTAGCGAGGAACACTGAAGCTTTCTTT. As protein: CASSLARNTEAFF.

The V call is TRBV20-1, the J call TRBJ1-5, with 9 bases matching TRBD1. With 6 bases clipped from V and 4 bases from J, the junction kept 4 bases outside the gene matches. The CDR3 contains 13 residues. The germline V gene has CDR1 DFQATT and CDR2 SNEGSKA (reference sequence). CDR3 DNA sequence: TGCAGTGCCAGGGGACAGGGAAATCAGCCCCAGCATTTT. Translated, it gives CSARGQGNQPQHF.

The gene calls are TRBV15 and TRBJ1-6; TRBD1 is a possible D gene (6 bases). The CDR3 totals 17 residues. The germline gives CDR1 LNHNV, CDR2 YYDKDF (reference sequence). Trimming cost V 2 bases and J 7 bases, with 18 bases left between them. The CDR3 bases are TGTGCCACCAGCAGAACAGGGTCTGAAGCTAAAAATTCACCCCTCCACTTT. This translates into CATSRTGSEAKNSPLHF.

The chain couples TRBV7-2 to TRBJ2-3, with D tentatively TRBD2 (8 bases). This CDR3 has 16 amino acids. Germline-derived CDR1 and CDR2 are SGHTA and FQGNSA. Trimming pared 4 bases from V and 2 bases from J, leaving 16 bases between. The CDR3 region is CASSSRGGTVTDTQYF. CDR3 DNA: TGTGCCAGCAGCTCCCGCGGGGGGACAGTCACAGATACGCAGTATTTT. The entire variable domain, with the rest obtained from reference TRBV7-2 and TRBJ2-3, is as follows: GAGVSQSPSNKVTEKGKDVELRCDPISGHTALYWYRQSLGQGLEFLIYFQGNSAPDKSGLPSDRFSAERTGGSVSTLTIQRTQQEDSAVYLCASSSRGGTVTDTQYFGPGTRLTVL.

The chain employs TRBV19 and TRBJ1-2; D remains unclear. The germline V and J ends were trimmed by 3 bases and 2 bases, with 16 bases remaining between them. The CDR3 runs 16 residues. Germline V lookup: CDR1 LNHDA, CDR2 SQIVND (reference sequence). The CDR3 DNA follows: TGTGCCAGTAGTATCGGGCGGCCCGGAGGCAACTATGGCTACACCTTC. Translation gives CASSIGRPGGNYGYTF.